This TCR beta chain derives from a study of shared clonotypes between healthy human individuals (dated by TCRdb to the early 2020s). In the study overall: The cohort included a few men and a couple of women between 18 and 49 years of age. Libraries were prepared and TCR repertoires were sequenced by different laboratories using diverse techniques, in order to increase sequencing depth and limit assay-specific biases. For each donor, three plates each were used for CD4 naive and CD4 memory, two plates were used for CD8 naive, and one plate was used for CD8 memory. Per donor, leukapheresis produced somewhere between about 0.85 and 10 billion PBMCs. The study deeply sequenced blood TCR repertoires of five healthy adults to estimate repertoire size and the extent of clonotype sharing between individuals. What the research found in general, with its limitations: Only blood was sampled, and tissue TCR repertoires likely differ from those in blood. Based on pairwise subsampling, the degree of clonotype sharing among donors was expected to be affected by sequencing depth. Incomplete sequencing was indicated by rarefaction of sorted-subset datasets, despite the large sequencing depth. Naive subsets generally had larger estimated clonotype richness than memory subsets. Compared with non-shared clonotypes, clonotypes shared by all four sorted-subset donors had higher generation probabilities. Sharing across several donors was observed for 5% to 6.5% of naive CD4, less than 4% of naive CD8, 2% to 2.5% of memory CD4, and about 0.39% of memory CD8 clonotypes. Because the study included a small number of donors, the genetic and exposure-history diversity represented was limited.

Using the deep immunoSEQ assay, TCR CDR3 regions were amplified from genomic DNA by multiplex PCR. For each cell subset, the extracted genomic DNA was distributed evenly across all wells of several immunoSEQ 96-well plates, and each plate served as one replicate. Each replicate PCR for sorted subsets received roughly 0.2 ug genomic DNA, equal to 28,000 or so T cell genomes. Purified libraries were quantified with a Qubit 3.0 fluorometer, sized on a Bioanalyzer 2100, and re-quantified with the KAPA Library Quantification kit. Every immunoSEQ 96-well plate was sequenced on a dedicated single-read 150-cycle Illumina NextSeq 550 flow cell. From the authors' description of their analysis: Because only junctional sequences without quality scores were contained in the immunoSEQ output, filtering matching that applied to full-length reads could not be performed. To assign V/J genes and CDR3, sequences were annotated using PyIR, a Python wrapper for IgBLAST v1.9, with IMGT germline references. Reads with weak V/J assignments (E-value above 1e-6), missing CDR3, stop codons, out-of-frame junctions, or ambiguous translated residues were removed. V3J clonotypes were defined by identical inferred V gene, J gene, and CDR3 amino acid sequence. Percentage overlap between repertoires was calculated by dividing the number of shared unique clonotypes by the size of the smaller repertoire. RTK rarefaction, the Chao1 estimator, and Recon v2.1 estimates of unobserved clonotypes were used to assess repertoire richness. OLGA was used to compute generation probabilities for all TCRbeta clonotypes that the gDNA method yielded from a handful of donors. What TCRdb holds here is the immuneACCESS table cut down to in-frame rearrangements. Part of the clones is not present; checked against another copy, under half of the missing clones reflect an unresolved V gene, and the others are unexplained. The V and J calls and clone size come from that table; D and trimming were worked out from the DNA. The table for this sample lists roughly 600,000 clones; about 98% of them were counted only once. The ten largest make up 0.3% of the sample.

Points on this clone: The clone's antigen remains unknown. Qualities for individual bases were not recorded, and no much larger clone is one base off.

For the CD8 naive samples, CD45RO-negative cells were positively selected for CCR7, yielding a CD45RA+CCR7+ population from which TemRA cells were excluded. The donors were healthy, HIV-negative adults who had no recently reported acute infections or vaccinations. Every donor was a Caucasian adult residing in Nashville, Tennessee, USA. Blood was collected by leukapheresis, and PBMCs were isolated by Ficoll-Histopaque density gradient centrifugation and then cryopreserved in liquid nitrogen vapor phase. Analytical flow cytometry was used to check the purity and quantity of every magnetically sorted T cell population. Each sorted fraction had its genomic DNA isolated and then quantified by UV absorbance on a Nanodrop 2000c. Sequencing was carried out using naive CD8+ T cells sorted from blood. The sample's cell subset or site, from its label and the paper: CD45RA+CCR7+. The TCR was taken from a man aged 30 to 39 in good health.

The CDR3: CSVESPLAETDTQYF. The nucleotides are TGCAGCGTTGAGTCCCCACTAGCGGAAACAGATACGCAGTATTTT. Here the chain combines TRBV29-1 and TRBJ2-3; 8 bases in the junction line up with TRBD2. The germline V gene provides CDR1 SQVTM and CDR2 ANQGSEA. The junction shows trimming of 3 bases on V and 3 bases on J, and the gene matches do not reach 8 bases of it. Counted from cysteine to phenylalanine, this CDR3 has 15 amino acids. Here the CDR3 DNA is all that survives: 45 bases in frame from base 1.